The T cell receptor beta chain described here comes from a study of blood T cell repertoires in COVID-19. With 4 bases clipped from V and 4 bases from J, the junction kept 3 bases outside the gene matches. This CDR3 region has 13 residues. Germline assignment: CDR1 SNHLY and CDR2 FYNNEI. Original methodology: Scientists estimated how many nucleated cells there were by amplifying reference gene primers. Profiling relied on immunoSEQ multiplex PCR, and the TCRdb table lists in-frame clones only, not all of them. That table furnishes V, J and clone size, whereas the DNA furnished D and trimming. The sample comprises about 400,000 clones, about 90% of which are singletons, and 1.9% rests with the top ten.

The clonotype originates from a man in his forties in a cohort exposed to, infected with or recovered from COVID-19 (not recorded which). Sequencing used PBMCs or T cells enriched from blood (not recorded which). The chain combines TRBV2 with TRBJ1-2; 7 nucleotides match TRBD1. The CDR3 DNA is TGTGCCAGCAGTGCAGGGACAGCCTATGGCTACACCTTC. Translated, it gives CASSAGTAYGYTF.